The rows below give T cell receptor beta chains drawn from one sample of a study of T cell repertoires in cytomegalovirus infection. The antigens for these receptors are not known. MiXCR, applied by TCRdb to the reads, yields one record per CDR3 protein. There are roughly 860,000 distinct CDR3 sequences in the sample; 32% occur only once, and approximately 13% lies in the top ten. This specimen consisted of cultured CD8+ T cells from PBMCs, obtained from culture after CMV antigen stimulation. Receptors originate from a human donor in good health (CMV status not recorded). Some clones in this sample may be carry-over from other donors' samples. CDR3s include the opening cysteine and the closing phenylalanine or tryptophan. The D gene is left open where the match is weak. Clone size is stated in some rows and not others, as once, few, many or a class when expanded.

d_call: -
clone_size: -
j_call: TRBJ1-6
v_call: TRBV27
cdr3_nt: TGTGCCAGCAGAACAGGGTCCTATAATTCACCCCTCCACTTT
cdr3_aa: CASRTGSYNSPLHF

d_call: -
clone_size: -
j_call: TRBJ2-5
v_call: TRBV7-9
cdr3_nt: TGTGCCATGGGGGTCGGAGGGGCAGAGACCCAGAACTTC
cdr3_aa: CAMGVGGAETQNF

d_call: TRBD2
clone_size: -
j_call: TRBJ2-3
v_call: TRBV12-5
cdr3_nt: TGTGCTAGTGGTTTGCTTCCCACGGAGCGGGGGTGGGATACGCAGTATTTT
cdr3_aa: CASGLLPTERGWDTQYF

d_call: -
clone_size: -
j_call: TRBJ1-1
v_call: TRBV14
cdr3_nt: TGTGCCAGCAGCCAAGAAGGAGCCACTGAAGCTTTCTTT
cdr3_aa: CASSQEGATEAFF

d_call: -
clone_size: -
j_call: TRBJ2-3
v_call: TRBV28
cdr3_nt: TGTGCCAGCACAGGGCCAGATACGCAGTATTTT
cdr3_aa: CASTGPDTQYF

d_call: -
clone_size: -
j_call: TRBJ1-5
v_call: TRBV24-1
cdr3_nt: TGTGCCACCAGTGATTATAACAGGTCCAGCAATCAGCCCCAGCATTTT
cdr3_aa: CATSDYNRSSNQPQHF

d_call: -
clone_size: few
j_call: TRBJ2-5
v_call: TRBV6-2/TRBV6-3
cdr3_nt: TGTGCCAGCAGTTACTTCACTGGGAGCCAGTACTTC
cdr3_aa: CASSYFTGSQYF

d_call: TRBD1
clone_size: -
j_call: TRBJ1-2
v_call: TRBV14
cdr3_nt: TGTGCCAGCAGCCAAGGTGTAGGACAGGGGTATGGCTACACCTTC
cdr3_aa: CASSQGVGQGYGYTF

d_call: TRBD2
clone_size: -
j_call: TRBJ2-3
v_call: TRBV4-1
cdr3_nt: TGCGCCAGCAGCCAACCCTGGACTAGCGGGGGGGCCGGAGATACGCAGTATTTT
cdr3_aa: CASSQPWTSGGAGDTQYF

d_call: -
clone_size: few
j_call: TRBJ1-2
v_call: TRBV6-6
cdr3_nt: TGTGCCAGCAGTTACTCGTGGTTGGCGGGACTCACCTTAGCTAACTATGGCTACACCTTC
cdr3_aa: CASSYSWLAGLTLANYGYTF

d_call: -
clone_size: -
j_call: TRBJ1-1
v_call: TRBV7-9
cdr3_nt: TGTGCCAGCAGGCAAGCGGGGGTTAACACTGAAGCTTTCTTT
cdr3_aa: CASRQAGVNTEAFF

d_call: -
clone_size: -
j_call: TRBJ2-7
v_call: TRBV10-3
cdr3_nt: TGTGCCATCAAGGCTAGTGACTACGAGCAGTACTTC
cdr3_aa: CAIKASDYEQYF

d_call: -
clone_size: -
j_call: TRBJ1-3
v_call: TRBV4-1
cdr3_nt: TGCGCCAGCAGTGCCGGGACCGACATTTCCCTCACCATATATTTT
cdr3_aa: CASSAGTDISLTIYF

d_call: -
clone_size: -
j_call: TRBJ1-2
v_call: TRBV7-9
cdr3_nt: TGTGCCAGCAGCCCGAAGGGCGGCAACTTTAACTATGGCTACACCTTC
cdr3_aa: CASSPKGGNFNYGYTF

d_call: TRBD2
clone_size: few
j_call: TRBJ2-1
v_call: TRBV20-1
cdr3_nt: TGCAGTGCTATAACTCTAGCGGGGGGGTACAATGAGCAGTTCTTC
cdr3_aa: CSAITLAGGYNEQFF

d_call: -
clone_size: -
j_call: TRBJ1-2
v_call: TRBV28
cdr3_nt: TGTGCCAGCAGACCCCCCGGACGGTGGTTTCTTTATGGCTACACCTTC
cdr3_aa: CASRPPGRWFLYGYTF

d_call: -
clone_size: many
j_call: TRBJ2-1
v_call: TRBV7-2
cdr3_nt: TGTGCCAGCAGCTTCGTCAGTTACTACAATGAGCAGTTCTTC
cdr3_aa: CASSFVSYYNEQFF

d_call: TRBD2
clone_size: -
j_call: TRBJ2-6
v_call: TRBV12-3/TRBV12-4
cdr3_nt: TGTGCCAGCAGTTTTGAGGAGACTAGCGGGGCTGGGGCCAACGTCCTGACTTTC
cdr3_aa: CASSFEETSGAGANVLTF

d_call: TRBD1
clone_size: -
j_call: TRBJ1-1
v_call: TRBV9
cdr3_nt: TGTGCCAGCAGCGTAGGCGAGACAGGGGTATGGACTGAAGCTTTCTTT
cdr3_aa: CASSVGETGVWTEAFF

d_call: -
clone_size: few
j_call: TRBJ1-5
v_call: TRBV6-5
cdr3_nt: TGTGCCACCCTGGTGGAGACAGCAATCAGGCCCCAGCATTTT
cdr3_aa: CATLVETAIRPQHF

d_call: -
clone_size: few
j_call: TRBJ2-7
v_call: TRBV23-1
cdr3_nt: TGCGCCAGCAGTCAAACCGGGCCAAGACCTTACGAGCAGTACTTC
cdr3_aa: CASSQTGPRPYEQYF

d_call: -
clone_size: few
j_call: TRBJ1-1
v_call: TRBV7-2
cdr3_nt: TGTGCCAGCGGACCTACGTATGGCACTGAAGCTTTCTTT
cdr3_aa: CASGPTYGTEAFF

d_call: -
clone_size: many
j_call: TRBJ2-3
v_call: TRBV7-2
cdr3_nt: TGTGCCAGCAGTTCAACAGGCATCCGCACAGATACGCAGTATTTT
cdr3_aa: CASSSTGIRTDTQYF

d_call: -
clone_size: few
j_call: TRBJ2-1
v_call: TRBV6-5
cdr3_nt: TGTGCCAGCAGTTACTGGGGGGAAGGCAATGAGCAGTTCTTC
cdr3_aa: CASSYWGEGNEQFF

d_call: TRBD1
clone_size: -
j_call: TRBJ2-3
v_call: TRBV12-3/TRBV12-4
cdr3_nt: TGTGCCAGCAGCCCCCTGGGACAGATGAGCACAGATACGCAGTATTTT
cdr3_aa: CASSPLGQMSTDTQYF

d_call: -
clone_size: -
j_call: TRBJ1-5
v_call: TRBV6-1
cdr3_nt: TGTGCCAGCAGCCGAGAGTTGATATGGGAGCCCCAGCATTTT
cdr3_aa: CASSRELIWEPQHF

d_call: TRBD1
clone_size: -
j_call: TRBJ1-4
v_call: TRBV13
cdr3_nt: TGTGCCAGCAGCTTAAGGACAGGTGGGGCTCCTAATGAAAAACTGTTTTTT
cdr3_aa: CASSLRTGGAPNEKLFF

d_call: -
clone_size: few
j_call: TRBJ2-2
v_call: TRBV29-1
cdr3_nt: TGCAGCGTTGAAGTGCCCCTGGGAAACACCGGGGAGCTGTTTTTT
cdr3_aa: CSVEVPLGNTGELFF

d_call: -
clone_size: few
j_call: TRBJ1-6
v_call: TRBV6-5
cdr3_nt: TGTGCCAGCAGTTACTCTTCCTTGGTTTCCCTCCACTTT
cdr3_aa: CASSYSSLVSLHF

d_call: TRBD2
clone_size: once
j_call: TRBJ2-7
v_call: TRBV6-6
cdr3_nt: TGTGCCAGCAGCCCTGTCCTAGCGGGGGGGGCCCTCTCCTACGAGCAGTACTTC
cdr3_aa: CASSPVLAGGALSYEQYF

d_call: -
clone_size: -
j_call: TRBJ2-7
v_call: TRBV7-9
cdr3_nt: TGTGCCAGCAGCCCAGGTTGGGGCGACGAGCAGTACTTC
cdr3_aa: CASSPGWGDEQYF

d_call: -
clone_size: many
j_call: TRBJ1-5
v_call: TRBV7-8
cdr3_nt: TGTGCCAGCAGCTACAACAATCAGCCCCAGCATTTT
cdr3_aa: CASSYNNQPQHF

d_call: -
clone_size: -
j_call: TRBJ2-2
v_call: TRBV9
cdr3_nt: TGTGCCAGCAGCGTTGTGGGGGAGAACACCGGGGAGCTGTTTTTT
cdr3_aa: CASSVVGENTGELFF

d_call: -
clone_size: -
j_call: TRBJ2-1
v_call: TRBV4-3
cdr3_nt: TGCGCCAGCAGCCAAGGGGTGAGCGCCGGAGGGGGTGCCTACAATGAGCAGTTCTTC
cdr3_aa: CASSQGVSAGGGAYNEQFF

d_call: TRBD1
clone_size: few
j_call: TRBJ2-7
v_call: TRBV29-1
cdr3_nt: TGCAGCGTTACCGGGACAGGGGATGTCATATCCTACGAGCAGTACTTC
cdr3_aa: CSVTGTGDVISYEQYF

d_call: TRBD1
clone_size: -
j_call: TRBJ2-5
v_call: TRBV6-5
cdr3_nt: TGTGCCAGCAGTAATCTATGGGACAGGGACGCACAAAAGACCCAGTACTTC
cdr3_aa: CASSNLWDRDAQKTQYF

d_call: -
clone_size: -
j_call: TRBJ2-3
v_call: TRBV11-2
cdr3_nt: TGTGCCAGCAGCCCCCGACTCACAGATACGCAGTATTTT
cdr3_aa: CASSPRLTDTQYF

d_call: -
clone_size: few
j_call: TRBJ1-3
v_call: TRBV11-2
cdr3_nt: TGTGCCAGCAGTGGTAGGGCCCAGGGAAACACCATATATTTT
cdr3_aa: CASSGRAQGNTIYF

d_call: TRBD2
clone_size: -
j_call: TRBJ2-1
v_call: TRBV12-5
cdr3_nt: TGTGCTAGTGGACAAGGACTAGCGGGGGTCAATGAGCAGTTCTTC
cdr3_aa: CASGQGLAGVNEQFF

d_call: TRBD2
clone_size: few
j_call: TRBJ2-3
v_call: TRBV12-3/TRBV12-4
cdr3_nt: TGTGCCAGCAGTTTCGGACTAGCGGGGGGGAAAACTAGCACAGATACGCAGTATTTT
cdr3_aa: CASSFGLAGGKTSTDTQYF

d_call: TRBD2
clone_size: once
j_call: TRBJ2-2
v_call: TRBV6-2/TRBV6-3
cdr3_nt: TGTGCCAGCAGTTACCGCGGGGGGTACAACACCGGGGAGCTGTTTTTT
cdr3_aa: CASSYRGGYNTGELFF

d_call: -
clone_size: many
j_call: TRBJ2-3
v_call: TRBV7-9
cdr3_nt: TGTGCCAGCAGCTCTGCAAAAGACAACCTGCACATTTGGGCCACAGATACGCAGTATTTT
cdr3_aa: CASSSAKDNLHIWATDTQYF

d_call: -
clone_size: few
j_call: TRBJ1-2
v_call: TRBV19
cdr3_nt: TGTGCCAGTAGCGGACGGGGCTTTAATGGCTACACCTTC
cdr3_aa: CASSGRGFNGYTF

d_call: -
clone_size: -
j_call: TRBJ2-2
v_call: TRBV12-3/TRBV12-4
cdr3_nt: TGTGCCAGCACCAAACAGAACATCGGGGAGCTGTTTTTT
cdr3_aa: CASTKQNIGELFF

d_call: -
clone_size: few
j_call: TRBJ2-2
v_call: TRBV7-6
cdr3_nt: TGTGCCAGCAGCTTATACAAAGACTCCGTGACGGGGGAGCTGTTTTTT
cdr3_aa: CASSLYKDSVTGELFF

d_call: -
clone_size: few
j_call: TRBJ1-1
v_call: TRBV7-9
cdr3_nt: TGTGCCAGCAGCCCACTAGTGGCGAACACTGAAGCTTTCTTT
cdr3_aa: CASSPLVANTEAFF